This record looks at one TCR beta chain sequence and its context. This sample was taken from a study of T cell changes during pregnancy in multiple sclerosis. Profiling relied on immunoSEQ multiplex PCR, and the TCRdb table lists in-frame clones only, not all of them. The data show 45,000 to 60,000 clones, 80% to 95% seen once. This specimen was CD4+ T cells from peripheral blood mononuclear cells, taken after pregnancy. The receptor's source is a female donor in good health, enrolled as a control in a pregnancy study.

CDR3 DNA sequence: TGTGCCAGCAGCTTAGAGGCCGAACGAGGGTGGGCGGGAGTTGATACGCAGTATTTT. Translated, it gives CASSLEAERGWAGVDTQYF. The chain combines TRBV7-9 with TRBJ2-3; 7 bases match TRBD2. CDR3 size: 19 residues. Trimming took 1 base from V and 6 from J; bases not matched to a gene: 19. The germline CDR1 and CDR2 sequences are SEHNR and FQNEAQ (reference sequence).